These 17 T cell receptor beta chains share one sample of origin, sequenced in a study of T cells in Graves' hyperthyroidism and ophthalmopathy (dated by TCRdb to between 2018 and 2021). To prepare the library, multiplex PCR was applied. Instrument on record: Illumina HiSeq 2000. The TCR beta CDR3 regions were amplified from RNA transcripts. A first-round RT-PCR of the TCR CDR3 used the HTBI primer set with the Qiagen OneStep RT-PCR kit. TCRdb handled the public reads itself, with Q25 trimming in fastp and clone calling in MiXCR, and kept productive beta chains. Here each entry gathers all rows of one CDR3 protein and keeps the most common genes and DNA. This sample comprises 500,000 to 800,000 distinct CDR3 sequences, about 45% of them detected only once. The top ten hold approximately 6.8% of the sample. The sequenced sample was peripheral blood or thyroid tissue (not recorded which). The receptors derive from an adult man with Graves' disease, either hyperthyroidism or ophthalmopathy (not recorded which).

V gene TRBV6-5 combines with J gene TRBJ2-5; D remains unclear. Germline V gene sequence: CDR1 MNHEY, CDR2 SVGAGI. Trimming took off 0 bases at V and 5 bases at J, with 13 bases between the two ends. The CDR3 length is 15 residues. Written as DNA, the CDR3 is TGTGCCAGCAGTTACTCAAGGACGATGGGGGAGACCCAGTACTTC. Translated: CASSYSRTMGETQYF.

This clonotype has just a few counts. The chain carries TRBV20-1 and TRBJ2-7; 8 bases line up with TRBD1. The CDR3 runs 13 residues. The germline gives CDR1 DFQATT, CDR2 SNEGSKA (reference sequence). The trim removed 8 bases at V and 0 bases at J, leaving 6 bases unmatched. In DNA, the CDR3 is TGCAGTATCGGACAGGGAGGCTCCTACGAGCAGTACTTC. It specifies CSIGQGGSYEQYF.

The CDR3 loop is CASSEMGGPNSPLHF. In DNA, the CDR3 is TGTGCCAGCAGTGAAATGGGGGGCCCGAATTCACCCCTCCACTTT. J is TRBJ1-6 and V is TRBV2; D might be TRBD1 (6 bases). V was trimmed by 2 bases and J by 7 bases, leaving 12 bases between them. Per germline, CDR1 SNHLY and CDR2 FYNNEI. This CDR3 spans 15 amino acids.

Only a few counts were recorded for this clonotype. V and J are TRBV7-8 and TRBJ2-7; D gene ambiguous. With 6 bases removed from V and 0 bases from J, the gap between germline ends came to 15 bases. The CDR3 is 15 residues long. CDR1 and CDR2 (germline): SGHVS, FQNEAQ. The CDR3 DNA reads as TGTGCCAGCAGTTTTGGACGGTTTCACTCCTACGAGCAGTACTTC. This codes for CASSFGRFHSYEQYF.

This clonotype was recorded a few times. The rearrangement joins TRBV29-1 to TRBJ2-1; D is perhaps TRBD1 or TRBD2 (5 bases each). This CDR3 is 11 amino acids long. Germline values: CDR1 SQVTM, CDR2 ANQGSEA. CDR3 sequence reads: CRAVGDNEQFF. DNA of the CDR3: TGCAGAGCGGTGGGGGACAATGAGCAGTTCTTC.

This clonotype turned up a few times. J is TRBJ1-2 and V is TRBV12-3 or TRBV12-4; D gene ambiguous. Trimming removed 6 bases at V and 2 bases at J, with 7 bases between. The CDR3 extends over 12 amino acids. CDR3 in amino acids: CASRLGNYGYTF. CDR3 DNA sequence: TGTGCCAGCAGGTTGGGCAACTATGGCTACACCTTC.

V and J are TRBV20-1 and TRBJ2-5, with a possible D match to TRBD1 (5 bases). V was clipped by 6 bases and J by 2 bases, with 13 bases between them. The CDR3 runs 13 residues. CDR1 is DFQATT and CDR2 is SNEGSKA in the germline V gene (reference sequence). CDR3 bases: TGCAGTGCCCTTGGGGCGGTACAAGAGACCCAGTACTTC. It translates to CSALGAVQETQYF.

The rearrangement uses TRBV5-1 and TRBJ2-7; D is ambiguous. The CDR3 is 11 residues long. Germline CDR1 SGHRS, CDR2 YFSETQ. Trimming stripped 4 bases from V and 9 bases from J, with 11 bases between. DNA for the CDR3: TGCGCCAGCAGCCAAGAAATGGGGCAGTACTTC. Its translation is CASSQEMGQYF.

Concerning this clonotype itself: The germline gene is not matched at one end of the junction; a read error may be the cause. CDR3 amino acids: CASSARDREFF. For the CDR3, the DNA is TGCGCCAGCAGCGCCCGGGACAGGGAGTTCTTC. V and J are TRBV5-1 and TRBJ2-7, with TRBD1 matching over 9 bases. The CDR3 runs 11 residues. Germline V CDR1 and CDR2: SGHRS, YFSETQ. The entire variable domain, with the rest obtained from reference TRBV5-1 and TRBJ2-7, is as follows: KAGVTQTPRYLIKTRGQQVTLSCSPISGHRSVSWYQQTPGQGLQFLFEYFSETQRNKGNFPGRFSGRQFSNSRSEMNVSTLELGDSALYLCASSARDREFFGPGTRLTVT.

This clonotype has at least ten counts. V usage is TRBV9 and J usage is TRBJ1-6; D possibly corresponds to TRBD1 (5 bases). The length of the CDR3 is 15 residues. Looked up from germline, CDR1 is SGDLS and CDR2 is YYNGEE. With 0 bases removed from V and 7 bases from J, the gap between germline ends came to 11 bases. CDR3 nucleotide sequence: TGTGCCAGCAGCGTAGAAGGGGACGGGAATTCACCCCTCCACTTT. The encoded protein is CASSVEGDGNSPLHF.

About this clonotype: The junction departs from germline at one end; a sequencing error may be responsible. The chain has TRBV2 and TRBJ1-3; no definite D call. Germline lookup yields CDR1 SNHLY and CDR2 FYNNEI. The CDR3 runs 15 residues. This CDR3 is CASSATDERGNAIYF. Written as DNA, the CDR3 is TGTGCCAGCAGTGCCACTGATGAACGAGGAAACGCCATATATTTT.

This chain joins TRBV29-1 and TRBJ2-7; 10 bases match TRBD1. The CDR3 covers 15 residues. CDR1 and CDR2 (germline): SQVTM, ANQGSEA. J lost 1 base, V lost 4 bases, and 7 bases had no gene match. The CDR3 sequence: CSVVRTGGRSYEQYF. CDR3 in DNA: TGCAGCGTTGTCCGGACAGGGGGACGGTCCTACGAGCAGTACTTC.

The chain joins TRBV7-9 to TRBJ2-7, with D unclear. Germline CDR1 SEHNR, CDR2 FQNEAQ (reference sequence). Trimming cost V 5 bases and J 3 bases, with 11 bases left between them. The CDR3 has 13 amino acids. The CDR3 sequence: CASSRPPNYEQYF. The CDR3 DNA reads TGTGCCAGCAGCCGCCCCCCGAACTACGAGCAGTACTTC.

To note about this clonotype: No conserved phenylalanine or tryptophan ends this CDR3, so it is likely a read error. The rearrangement joins TRBV2 to TRBJ1-1; 8 bases are a match to TRBD1. V gave up 6 bases and J gave up 1 base; unmatched junction bases: 4. The V gene's germline CDR1 is SNHLY and CDR2 FYNNEI. This CDR3 has 14 amino acids. The CDR3 nucleotides read TGTGCCAGCAGCGAGACAGGGGCGAACACTGAAGCTTTCCTT. Protein: CASSETGANTEAFL.

A remark on this clonotype: With a much larger clone just one base away, this may be a read error. This chain joins TRBV5-1 and TRBJ1-2; the match to TRBD1 covers 8 bases. V lost 2 bases to trimming and J lost 4 bases; unmatched junction nucleotides: 7. CDR1 is SGHRS, CDR2 YFSETQ, per germline. The CDR3 is made up of 15 amino acids. The CDR3 spells CASSFATGGVYGYTF. DNA for the CDR3: TGCGCCAGCAGCTTCGCCACAGGGGGAGTCTATGGCTACACCTTC.

The gene calls are TRBV2 and TRBJ2-5; TRBD1 matches at 10 bases. Unmatched junction bases numbered 3, after V lost 4 bases and J lost 7 bases. The germline gives CDR1 SNHLY, CDR2 FYNNEI. The CDR3 is 13 amino acids. Here the CDR3 DNA reads TGTGCCAGCAGTGCTCGGACAGGGGGGACCCAGTACTTC. The encoded protein is CASSARTGGTQYF.

Details on this clonotype: The germline gene is not matched at one end of the junction; a read error may be the cause. This chain links TRBV7-9 with TRBJ2-7; a weak D match, TRBD1 (6 bases). Germline V lookup: CDR1 SEHNR, CDR2 FQNEAQ (reference sequence). The CDR3 is 14 residues long. The CDR3 here is CVSSLVGRGYEQYF. The CDR3 bases are TGTGTCAGCAGCTTAGTCGGCAGGGGCTACGAGCAGTACTTC.